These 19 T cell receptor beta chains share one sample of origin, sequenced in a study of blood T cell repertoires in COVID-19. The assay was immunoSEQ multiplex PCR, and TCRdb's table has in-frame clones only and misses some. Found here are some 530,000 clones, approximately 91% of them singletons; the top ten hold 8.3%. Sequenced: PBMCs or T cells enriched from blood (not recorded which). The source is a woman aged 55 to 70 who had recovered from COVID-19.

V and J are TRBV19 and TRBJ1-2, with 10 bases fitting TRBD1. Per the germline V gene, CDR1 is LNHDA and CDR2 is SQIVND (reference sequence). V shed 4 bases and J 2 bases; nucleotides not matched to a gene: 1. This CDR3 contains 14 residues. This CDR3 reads CASSRGQGNYGYTF. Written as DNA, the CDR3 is TGTGCCAGTAGTAGGGGACAGGGGAACTATGGCTACACCTTC.

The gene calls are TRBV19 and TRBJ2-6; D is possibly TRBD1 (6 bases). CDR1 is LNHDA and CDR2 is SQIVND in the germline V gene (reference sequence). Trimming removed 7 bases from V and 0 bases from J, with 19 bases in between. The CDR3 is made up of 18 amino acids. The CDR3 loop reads CASNVWGRRASGANVLTF. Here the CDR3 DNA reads TGTGCCAGTAACGTTTGGGGGCGACGTGCCTCTGGGGCCAACGTCCTGACTTTC.

The CDR3 spells CACTSSYNSPLHF. The CDR3 coding sequence is TGTGCCTGTACGAGCTCCTATAATTCACCCCTCCACTTT. The chain combines TRBV30 with TRBJ1-6; D uncertain. The CDR3 extends over 13 amino acids. Trimming took off 6 bases at V and 0 bases at J, with 6 bases between the two ends. Germline V gene data show CDR1 as GTSNPN and CDR2 as SVGIG (reference sequence).

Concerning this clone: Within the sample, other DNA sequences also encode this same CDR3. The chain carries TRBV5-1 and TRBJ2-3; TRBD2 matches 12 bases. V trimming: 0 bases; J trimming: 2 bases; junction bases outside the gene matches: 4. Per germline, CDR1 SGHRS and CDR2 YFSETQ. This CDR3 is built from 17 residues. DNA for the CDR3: TGCGCCAGCAGCTTGGGGCTAGCGGGGGGGACCACAGATACGCAGTATTTT. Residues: CASSLGLAGGTTDTQYF.

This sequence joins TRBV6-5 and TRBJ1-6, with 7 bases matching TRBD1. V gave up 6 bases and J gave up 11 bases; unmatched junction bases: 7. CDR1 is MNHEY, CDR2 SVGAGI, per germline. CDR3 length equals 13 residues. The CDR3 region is CASRTTGKAPLHF. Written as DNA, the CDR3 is TGTGCCAGCAGAACGACAGGGAAAGCACCCCTCCACTTT.

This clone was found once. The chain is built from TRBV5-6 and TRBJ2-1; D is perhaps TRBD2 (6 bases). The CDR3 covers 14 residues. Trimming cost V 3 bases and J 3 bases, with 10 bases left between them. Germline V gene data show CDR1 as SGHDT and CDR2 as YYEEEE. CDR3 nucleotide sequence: TGTGCCAGCAGCTGGGGGACTTACTACAATGAGCAGTTCTTC. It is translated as CASSWGTYYNEQFF. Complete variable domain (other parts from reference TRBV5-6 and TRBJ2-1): DAGVTQSPTHLIKTRGQQVTLRCSPKSGHDTVSWYQQALGQGPQFIFQYYEEEERQRGNFPDRFSGHQFPNYSSELNVNALLLGDSALYLCASSWGTYYNEQFFGPGTRLTVL.

The DNA of the CDR3 is TGTGCCAGCCTCGGGACAGGGTGGTTGGGCTACACCTTC. As protein: CASLGTGWLGYTF. This chain links TRBV6-5 with TRBJ1-2, with 9 bases identical to TRBD1. V was pared by 8 bases and J by 8 bases, with 9 bases of the junction left unmatched. Germline V lookup: CDR1 MNHEY, CDR2 SVGAGI. The CDR3 has 13 residues.

The CDR3 spells CASSFYRGGSYEQYF. The CDR3 coding sequence is TGTGCCAGCAGCTTTTACAGGGGAGGCTCCTACGAGCAGTACTTC. The chain combines TRBV7-9 with TRBJ2-7; D may be TRBD1 (7 bases). The V gene's germline CDR1 is SEHNR and CDR2 FQNEAQ (reference sequence). V lost 3 bases and J lost 0, with 12 bases in between. The length of the CDR3 is 15 residues.

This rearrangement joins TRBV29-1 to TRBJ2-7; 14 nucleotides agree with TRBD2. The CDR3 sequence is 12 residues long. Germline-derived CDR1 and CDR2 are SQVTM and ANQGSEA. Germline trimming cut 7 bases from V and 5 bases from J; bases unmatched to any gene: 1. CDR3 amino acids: CSGLAGGHEQYF. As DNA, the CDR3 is TGCAGCGGACTAGCGGGGGGGCACGAGCAGTACTTC.

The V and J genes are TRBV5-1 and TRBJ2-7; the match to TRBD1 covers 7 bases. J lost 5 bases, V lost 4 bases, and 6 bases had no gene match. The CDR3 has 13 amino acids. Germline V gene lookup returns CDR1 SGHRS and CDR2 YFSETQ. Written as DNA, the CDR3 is TGCGCCAGCAGCGCTCGACAGGGAGACGAGCAGTACGTC. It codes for CASSARQGDEQYV.

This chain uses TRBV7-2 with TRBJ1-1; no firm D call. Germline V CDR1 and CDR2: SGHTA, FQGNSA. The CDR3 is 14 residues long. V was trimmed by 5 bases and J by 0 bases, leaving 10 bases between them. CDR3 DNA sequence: TGTGCCAGCAGCCCCCCACTTATGAACACTGAAGCTTTCTTT. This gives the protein CASSPPLMNTEAFF.

The CDR3 bases are TGTGCCAGCAGCTTCGTCAGGGGGCAAAATGAAAAACTGTTTTTT. Its translation: CASSFVRGQNEKLFF. The rearrangement uses TRBV7-2 and TRBJ1-4; 8 nucleotides line up with TRBD1. This CDR3 has 15 residues. J lost 5 bases, V lost 3 bases, and 5 bases had no gene match. Germline V lookup: CDR1 SGHTA, CDR2 FQGNSA. The whole variable domain, filled in from reference TRBV7-2 and TRBJ1-4, reads GAGVSQSPSNKVTEKGKDVELRCDPISGHTALYWYRQSLGQGLEFLIYFQGNSAPDKSGLPSDRFSAERTGGSVSTLTIQRTQQEDSAVYLCASSFVRGQNEKLFFGSGTQLSVL.

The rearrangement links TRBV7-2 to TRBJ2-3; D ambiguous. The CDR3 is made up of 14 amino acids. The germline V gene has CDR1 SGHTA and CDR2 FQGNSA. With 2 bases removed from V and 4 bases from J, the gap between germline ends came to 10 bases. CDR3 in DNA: TGTGCCAGCAGCTTACAACTCACCCCAGATACGCAGTATTTT. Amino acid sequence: CASSLQLTPDTQYF.

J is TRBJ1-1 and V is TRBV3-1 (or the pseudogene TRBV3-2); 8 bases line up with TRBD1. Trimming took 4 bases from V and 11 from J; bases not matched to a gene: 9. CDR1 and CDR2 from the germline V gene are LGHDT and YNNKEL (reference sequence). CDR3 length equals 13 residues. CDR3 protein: CASSPVPQGEAFF. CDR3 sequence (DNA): TGTGCCAGCAGCCCCGTTCCACAGGGGGAGGCTTTCTTT.

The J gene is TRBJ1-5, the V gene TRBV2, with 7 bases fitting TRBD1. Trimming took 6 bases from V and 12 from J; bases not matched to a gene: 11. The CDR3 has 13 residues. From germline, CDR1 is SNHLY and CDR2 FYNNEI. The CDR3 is CASSVSPRDSQHF. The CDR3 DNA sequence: TGTGCCAGCAGCGTTTCTCCCCGGGACAGCCAGCATTTT.

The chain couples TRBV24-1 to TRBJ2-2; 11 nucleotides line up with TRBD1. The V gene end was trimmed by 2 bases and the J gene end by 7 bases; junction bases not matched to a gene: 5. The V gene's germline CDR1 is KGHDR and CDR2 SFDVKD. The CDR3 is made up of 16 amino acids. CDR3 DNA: TGTGCCACCAGTGATTCCGGGACAGGGGGGATCGGGGAGCTGTTTTTT. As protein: CATSDSGTGGIGELFF.

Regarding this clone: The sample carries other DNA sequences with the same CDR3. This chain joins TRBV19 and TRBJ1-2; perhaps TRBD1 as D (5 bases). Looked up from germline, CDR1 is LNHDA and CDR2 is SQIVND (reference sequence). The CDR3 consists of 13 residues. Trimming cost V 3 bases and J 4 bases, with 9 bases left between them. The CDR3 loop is CASSMGQAYGYTF. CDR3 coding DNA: TGTGCCAGTAGTATGGGGCAGGCCTATGGCTACACCTTC.

As DNA, the CDR3 is TGTGCCAGCAGTTTAACGGGTTCACCCCTCCACTTT. Translation gives CASSLTGSPLHF. The chain carries TRBV28 and TRBJ1-6; D unresolved. V was trimmed by 2 bases and J by 9 bases, leaving 5 bases between them. CDR1 and CDR2 from the germline V gene are MDHEN and SYDVKM. The CDR3 is 12 amino acids.

The CDR3 region has the DNA TGCAGCGTTTCAGGAAACCTTAACACCGGGGAGCTGTTTTTT. It is translated as CSVSGNLNTGELFF. The chain uses TRBV29-1 and TRBJ2-2; D is unresolved. Looked up from germline, CDR1 is SQVTM and CDR2 is ANQGSEA. V lost 5 bases and J lost 2, with 12 bases in between. This CDR3 spans 14 amino acids.